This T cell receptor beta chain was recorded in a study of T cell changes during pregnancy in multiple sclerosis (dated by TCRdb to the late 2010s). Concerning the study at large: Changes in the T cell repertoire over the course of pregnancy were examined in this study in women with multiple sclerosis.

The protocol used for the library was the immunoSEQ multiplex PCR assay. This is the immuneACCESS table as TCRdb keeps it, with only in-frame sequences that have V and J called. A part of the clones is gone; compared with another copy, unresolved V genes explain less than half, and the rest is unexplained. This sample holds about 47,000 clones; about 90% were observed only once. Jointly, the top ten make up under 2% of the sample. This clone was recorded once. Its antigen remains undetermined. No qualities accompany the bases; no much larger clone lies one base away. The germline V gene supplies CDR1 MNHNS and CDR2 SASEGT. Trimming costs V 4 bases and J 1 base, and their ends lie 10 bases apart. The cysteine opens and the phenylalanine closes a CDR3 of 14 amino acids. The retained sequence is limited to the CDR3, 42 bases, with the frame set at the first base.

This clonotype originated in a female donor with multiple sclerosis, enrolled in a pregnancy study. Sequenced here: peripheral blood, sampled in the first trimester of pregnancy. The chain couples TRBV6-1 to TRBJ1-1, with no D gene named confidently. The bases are TGTGCCAGCAGTGCCCGAGGGTCGAACACTGAAGCTTTCTTT. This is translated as CASSARGSNTEAFF.